This TCR beta chain was sequenced in a study of regulatory T cells in long-lasting Graves disease (TCRdb year 2021). Regarding the research as a whole: Patients with newly diagnosed Graves' disease had been on antithyroid drugs for under 3 months. This study used TCR sequencing and RNA sequencing of peripheral blood to compare persistent Graves' disease patients against newly diagnosed Graves' disease patients. The study was conducted in China and was registered as a clinical trial. A total of 33 samples underwent TCR sequencing, from 13 patients with persistent Graves' disease and about 20 patients with newly diagnosed Graves' disease.

Library preparation used multiplex PCR. These reads were obtained on an Illumina HiSeq 4000. To build TCR beta libraries, CDR3 regions were amplified by Arm-PCR using iRepertoire HTBI primers. Before sequencing, the PCR products underwent gel purification. In the paper's pipeline: A total of around 66 TRBV and under 15 TRBJ segments were identified across samples and were used for gene usage analysis of CDR3 amino acid clonotypes. Filtered high-quality paired reads were merged into contigs using COPE and FqMerger. BLAST was used to align contigs to IMGT TRBV, TRBD and TRBJ reference genes, with CDR3 defined following IMGT. Clonotypes above 0.1% frequency were classified as highly expanded clones. Shannon entropy was used to measure repertoire diversity, and the Gini coefficient was used to measure V-J evenness. A clonotype found in more than one individual was treated as public. Using fastp at Q25 and MiXCR, TCRdb reprocessed the public reads and kept productive beta chains. Each CDR3 protein appears once, grouped with its most common genes and DNA. TCRdb, not the original authors, processed these V and J calls. Within this sample are about 350,000 distinct CDR3 sequences, with about a sixth of them counted one time only. The ten largest clones capture 20% to 25% of the sample.

Here is what the overall study found, with its caveats: Patients with persistent disease shared more public clonotypes (roughly 2,900) than newly diagnosed patients did (about 970). Sequencing and analysis were limited to the TCR beta chain. Only peripheral blood was studied, because thyroid tissue, the primary lesion, was inaccessible. As a limitation, the authors acknowledged that the small sample size may reduce accuracy. TRBV28, TRBJ1-2 and TRBJ2-5 were preferentially used in persistent disease, while TRBV20-1 and TRBJ2-1 were favored in newly diagnosed disease. Lower TCR Shannon entropy and fewer highly expanded clones were observed in persistent Graves' disease patients than in newly diagnosed patients, which suggested clonal expansion.

The junction carries 16 bases between V and J, which are trimmed by 5 bases and 2 bases respectively. CDR1 and CDR2, per the germline V gene (reference sequence), are LGHDT and YNNKEL. Its CDR3 holds 15 amino acids, cysteine through phenylalanine. Only the CDR3 portion is preserved as DNA: 45 bases, with reading frame beginning at the first base. Reading the label with the study, this specimen's time point is: newly diagnosed GD, antithyroid drugs for less than 3 months. For both TCR sequencing and RNA sequencing, RNA was extracted from PBMCs in TRIzol. Graves' disease was diagnosed according to American Thyroid Association guidelines. Recruitment of patients was carried out at an endocrinology department in Xi'an, China. Each patient gave 9 to 10 milliliters of peripheral blood, collected in an EDTA anticoagulant tube. PBMCs were isolated by Ficoll Paque Plus density gradient separation without further T cell sorting. An Agilent 2100 Bioanalyzer and agarose gel were used to assess RNA quality, and a NanoDrop 2000 was used to measure RNA concentration.

This clonotype showed up many times. Its antigen specificity is not known. Base qualities are not recorded, but no much larger clone differs from it by a single base. The same specimen was also included in a second study, on T cells in Graves' hyperthyroidism and ophthalmopathy. The second study, in turn, reports: A patient counted as having stable Graves' hyperthyroidism if no progression to ophthalmopathy occurred over 18 months of follow-up. Hyperthyroidism patients were newly diagnosed, had a disease duration of under 2 months, and were aged 18 to 65 years. The study excluded patients with uncontrolled infections, other autoimmune diseases, pregnancy or lactation. Diagnoses were established on the basis of clinical symptoms, serum thyroxine and TRAb, thyroid ultrasound, and orbital computed tomography. For the first round of RT-PCR on the TCR CDR3, the HTBI primer set was used together with the Qiagen OneStep RT-PCR kit. Blood samples also contained most of the expanded thyroid clonotypes (frequency above 0.001), which suggests that blood repertoires may reflect thyroid immune responses. A model built on a 13 V-J signature distinguished ophthalmopathy from stable hyperthyroidism, reaching 87.88% sensitivity and about 81% specificity in cross-validation and 80%/75% in testing. In validation, the model predicted progression to ophthalmopathy a median of roughly 6.1 months before onset, with 65% to 71% sensitivity and roughly 73% specificity. To identify TCR V-J signatures that set the groups apart, the researchers used a discovery cohort of about a hundred patients, made up of 43 with Graves' ophthalmopathy and about 59 with stable Graves' hyperthyroidism. Whether ophthalmopathy could be predicted prospectively was tested in an independent validation cohort made up of about 18 hyperthyroidism patients plus 17 patients who later progressed to ophthalmopathy. The approximately 100 discovery patients were randomly split 7:3 into training and test sets. In several Graves' hyperthyroidism patients, the study also compared T-cell repertoires from thyroid tissue with T-cell repertoires from blood. Following sampling, methimazole starting at 30 mg daily was given to hyperthyroidism patients, and high-dose intravenous methylprednisolone was given to ophthalmopathy patients. Libraries were constructed in a second round of multiplex PCR, after which size selection and purification were performed. The libraries were sequenced on an Illumina HiSeq2000 using paired-end 100 bp reads. SOAPnuke was used to process the raw data, with reads discarded if the reads contained adapters or uncalled bases, had a mean Phred below 15, or lacked an exact constant-primer or identifier match. High-quality paired reads were merged using COPE v1.2.5, and each unique nucleotide sequence was defined as a clonotype. MiTCR v1.1 was used to align the clonotypes against IMGT TRBV, TRBD and TRBJ reference segments. Only V-J combinations with frequency above 0.0001, covering 99% to 99.2% of repertoires, were analysed. The TCS score was defined as the ratio of F50 (clonal expansion) to E x V (chaos), calculated using BLOSUM62-based TCRdist between CDR3 peptides within each V-J. Welch's t-statistics and random forest reduced around 550 V-J features to under 15, which were used in a naive Bayes classifier (R e1071). Sample size was not statistically predetermined, and investigators were not blinded to group allocation. The paper describes TCR Vbeta CDR3 sequencing of 120 to 150 peripheral blood samples, made up of about 40 ophthalmopathy patients, 70 to 75 hyperthyroidism patients and approximately 17 progressor patients.

This chain joins TRBV3-1 to TRBJ2-7; the D assignment is uncertain and may be TRBD1 or TRBD2, with 5 bases supporting each. The sequence was obtained from a woman younger than 35 with Graves disease. Donor details come from another sample of the same person, matched by shared clones. The sequences come from peripheral blood mononuclear cells (PBMCs), collected at new diagnosis, from a patient treated with antithyroid drugs. CDR3 reads: CASSEGISLAYEQYF. The sequenced DNA: TGTGCCAGCAGCGAGGGGATAAGTCTTGCCTACGAGCAGTACTTC.